The 9 T cell receptor beta chains reported below all come from one sample, sequenced in a study of blood T cell repertoires in COVID-19. TCRdb's copy holds only in-frame clones and misses some; the assay was immunoSEQ multiplex PCR. The data contain some 97,000 clones, roughly 80% of them singletons. Sequencing was carried out using peripheral blood. The receptors were gathered from a man between 65 and 80 years old with active or convalescent COVID-19.

This chain uses TRBV6-5 with TRBJ1-1; the D gene is possibly TRBD1 (6 bases). The CDR3 is 14 residues long. Germline V gene lookup returns CDR1 MNHEY and CDR2 SVGAGI. V lost 5 bases and J lost 7, with 17 bases in between. The CDR3 sequence: CASSLTGTRDEAFF. The CDR3 DNA reads TGTGCCAGCAGTCTAACAGGGACGAGGGATGAAGCTTTCTTT.

The chain employs TRBV7-8 and TRBJ1-3, with 8 nucleotides matching TRBD1. Germline CDR1 and CDR2: SGHVS and FQNEAQ. The CDR3 runs 12 residues. V trimming: 5 bases; J trimming: 16 bases; junction bases outside the gene matches: 10. The CDR3 loop reads CASSIGQGQWYF. The DNA of the CDR3 is TGTGCCAGCAGCATCGGACAGGGACAGTGGTATTTT.

The rearrangement uses TRBV19 and TRBJ1-5; no clear D. Germline V lookup: CDR1 LNHDA, CDR2 SQIVND (reference sequence). Trimming took 9 bases from V and 4 from J, leaving 16 bases between them. The CDR3 is 14 amino acids. The chain's CDR3 is CASLSRAGNQPQHF. DNA of the CDR3: TGTGCCAGCCTTTCTCGGGCGGGGAATCAGCCCCAGCATTTT.

The table lists this clone with a few counts. The chain combines TRBV28 with TRBJ2-7, with TRBD1 matching over 10 bases. Germline V gene lookup returns CDR1 MDHEN and CDR2 SYDVKM. The J segment lost 2 bases and the V segment lost 4 bases, leaving 5 bases of the junction unmatched. The CDR3 sequence is 15 residues long. DNA of the CDR3: TGTGCCAGCAGTTCGCAGGACAGGGGGGCCTACGAGCAGTACTTC. Its protein product is CASSSQDRGAYEQYF. Drawing the rest from reference TRBV28 and TRBJ2-7, the complete variable domain is DVKVTQSSRYLVKRTGEKVFLECVQDMDHENMFWYRQDPGLGLRLIYFSYDVKMKEKGDIPEGYSVSREKKERFSLILESASTNQTSMYLCASSSQDRGAYEQYFGPGTRLTVT.

CDR3 DNA sequence: TGTGCCAGCAGCTTAGTCGGGGGCAATCAGCCCCAGCATTTT. Residues: CASSLVGGNQPQHF. The chain links TRBV7-9 to TRBJ1-5, with D unresolved. V lost 1 base, J lost 2 bases, and 6 bases lay in between. Germline assignment: CDR1 SEHNR and CDR2 FQNEAQ (reference sequence). CDR3 size: 14 residues.

The V gene is TRBV6-5, the J gene TRBJ2-3, with 9 positions matching TRBD1. The CDR3 contains 15 residues. V lost 7 bases, J lost 1 base, and 6 bases stayed unmatched. Germline V gene data show CDR1 as MNHEY and CDR2 as SVGAGI. The CDR3 DNA reads as TGTGCCAGCATGGGACGGACAGGGGGCACAGATACGCAGTATTTT. It translates to CASMGRTGGTDTQYF.

This clone was seen only a few times. The chain carries TRBV18 and TRBJ2-7; 7 bases fit TRBD1. V gave up 5 bases and J gave up 5 bases; unmatched junction bases: 6. Germline loops: CDR1 KGHSH, CDR2 LQKENI. The CDR3 has 13 residues. The CDR3 nucleotides read TGTGCCAGCTCAAATACAGGGGCCCACGAGCAGTACTTC. As protein: CASSNTGAHEQYF.

The genes are TRBV9 and TRBJ1-3; perhaps TRBD1 as D (5 bases). The CDR3 extends over 18 amino acids. The V end was cut by 3 bases, the J end by 0 bases, with 19 bases between. Germline CDR1 SGDLS, CDR2 YYNGEE. The CDR3: CASSATVGGQGSGNTIYF. CDR3 in DNA: TGTGCCAGCAGCGCCACGGTGGGAGGGCAGGGCTCTGGAAACACCATATATTTT.

The chain employs TRBV5-1 and TRBJ2-3, with 7 bases matching TRBD2. The CDR3 extends over 16 amino acids. CDR1 is SGHRS and CDR2 is YFSETQ in the germline V gene. J lost 6 bases, V lost 3 bases, and 13 bases had no gene match. The CDR3 loop reads CASSWIGRVESDTQYF. CDR3 nucleotide sequence: TGCGCCAGCAGCTGGATAGGGAGGGTTGAGAGCGATACGCAGTATTTT.